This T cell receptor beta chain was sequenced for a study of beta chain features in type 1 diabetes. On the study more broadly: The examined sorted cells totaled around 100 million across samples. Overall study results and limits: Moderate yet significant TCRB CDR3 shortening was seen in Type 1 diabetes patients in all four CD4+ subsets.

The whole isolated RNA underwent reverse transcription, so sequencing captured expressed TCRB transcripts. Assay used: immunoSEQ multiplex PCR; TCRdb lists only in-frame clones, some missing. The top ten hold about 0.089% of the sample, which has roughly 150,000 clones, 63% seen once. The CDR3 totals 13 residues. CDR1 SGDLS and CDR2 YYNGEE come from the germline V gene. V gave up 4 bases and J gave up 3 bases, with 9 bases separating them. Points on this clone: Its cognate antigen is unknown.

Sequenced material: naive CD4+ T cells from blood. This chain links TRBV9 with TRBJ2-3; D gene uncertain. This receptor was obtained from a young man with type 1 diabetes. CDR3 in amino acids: CASSPRITDTQYF. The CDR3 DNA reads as TGTGCCAGCAGCCCCCGAATAACAGATACGCAGTATTTT.